These T cell receptor beta chains were read from a single sample in a study of blood T cell repertoires in COVID-19. Produced via immunoSEQ multiplex PCR; TCRdb's table is partial and in-frame only. The sample records under 400,000 clones, around 91% being singletons. Sequencing was done on a sample of peripheral blood. Every receptor here comes from a man between 18 and 29 years old with active or convalescent COVID-19. Both conserved end residues are part of each CDR3. Each record gives: CDR3 length, clone size, J gene, D gene, V gene, CDR3 protein, CDR3 DNA. D genes are given only for firm matches. The size field is filled for only some rows; it gives once, few, many or a size class.

cdr3_length: 17
clone_size: .
j_call: TRBJ2-5
d_call: TRBD2
v_call: TRBV18
cdr3_aa: CASSQGTSGRRPETQYF
cdr3_nt: TGTGCCAGCTCACAAGGGACTAGCGGGAGACGGCCCGAGACCCAGTACTTC

cdr3_length: 12
clone_size: .
j_call: TRBJ2-7
d_call: TRBD1
v_call: TRBV29-1
cdr3_aa: CSVGGQAYEQYF
cdr3_nt: TGCAGCGTGGGGGGACAGGCCTACGAGCAGTACTTC

cdr3_length: 17
clone_size: .
j_call: TRBJ2-3
d_call: TRBD2
v_call: TRBV28
cdr3_aa: CASSPKPRTSGTDTQYF
cdr3_nt: TGTGCCAGCAGCCCGAAACCCCGGACTAGCGGCACAGATACGCAGTATTTT

cdr3_length: 12
clone_size: once
j_call: TRBJ1-2
d_call: .
v_call: TRBV18
cdr3_aa: CASSPTSDGYTF
cdr3_nt: TGTGCCAGCTCACCAACGTCAGATGGCTACACCTTC

cdr3_length: 13
clone_size: .
j_call: TRBJ2-2
d_call: .
v_call: TRBV7-2
cdr3_aa: CASSRGDFGELFF
cdr3_nt: TGTGCCAGCAGCCGCGGGGACTTCGGGGAGCTGTTTTTT

cdr3_length: 15
clone_size: .
j_call: TRBJ2-5
d_call: .
v_call: TRBV2
cdr3_aa: CASSDSGTAKETQYF
cdr3_nt: TGTGCCAGCAGTGACTCTGGGACTGCCAAAGAGACCCAGTACTTC

cdr3_length: 12
clone_size: .
j_call: TRBJ1-5
d_call: .
v_call: TRBV6-2/TRBV6-3
cdr3_aa: CASSYPDSPQHF
cdr3_nt: TGTGCCAGCAGTTACCCCGATAGTCCCCAGCATTTT

cdr3_length: 15
clone_size: .
j_call: TRBJ1-4
d_call: .
v_call: TRBV28
cdr3_aa: CASRNPTASIGKLFF
cdr3_nt: TGTGCCAGCAGAAACCCGACAGCCTCCATCGGGAAACTGTTTTTT

cdr3_length: 15
clone_size: .
j_call: TRBJ2-2
d_call: .
v_call: TRBV6-1
cdr3_aa: CASSEADWNTGELFF
cdr3_nt: TGTGCCAGCAGTGAAGCGGACTGGAACACCGGGGAGCTGTTTTTT

cdr3_length: 17
clone_size: .
j_call: TRBJ1-2
d_call: .
v_call: TRBV7-3
cdr3_aa: CASSLTPRGRGGNGYTF
cdr3_nt: TGTGCCAGCAGCTTAACTCCCCGTGGCAGGGGAGGGAATGGCTACACCTTC

cdr3_length: 14
clone_size: .
j_call: TRBJ1-1
d_call: .
v_call: TRBV28
cdr3_aa: CATRRVLLDTEAFF
cdr3_nt: TGTGCCACTCGACGGGTCCTCCTGGACACTGAAGCTTTCTTT

cdr3_length: 15
clone_size: few
j_call: TRBJ2-7
d_call: TRBD1
v_call: TRBV28
cdr3_aa: CASERGTGGPTEQYF
cdr3_nt: TGTGCCAGCGAACGTGGGACAGGGGGTCCTACCGAGCAGTACTTC

cdr3_length: 15
clone_size: .
j_call: TRBJ2-1
d_call: TRBD1
v_call: TRBV9
cdr3_aa: CASSGGTARHNEQFF
cdr3_nt: TGTGCCAGCAGCGGAGGGACAGCCCGACACAATGAGCAGTTCTTC

cdr3_length: 15
clone_size: .
j_call: TRBJ1-6
d_call: .
v_call: TRBV13
cdr3_aa: CASSPYPRSDSPLHF
cdr3_nt: TGTGCCAGCAGCCCCTACCCCCGAAGCGATTCACCCCTCCACTTT

cdr3_length: 13
clone_size: once
j_call: TRBJ2-7
d_call: .
v_call: TRBV6-2/TRBV6-3
cdr3_aa: CASSYFSVYEQYF
cdr3_nt: TGTGCCAGCAGTTACTTCTCAGTCTACGAGCAGTACTTC

cdr3_length: 17
clone_size: .
j_call: TRBJ2-3
d_call: TRBD2
v_call: TRBV3-1/TRBV3-2
cdr3_aa: CASSLSLAGGPHDTQYF
cdr3_nt: TGTGCCAGCAGCCTTTCGCTAGCGGGGGGACCACACGATACGCAGTATTTT

cdr3_length: 16
clone_size: .
j_call: TRBJ1-4
d_call: TRBD1
v_call: TRBV27
cdr3_aa: CASSSPGQTGVGKLFF
cdr3_nt: TGTGCCAGCAGTTCGCCGGGACAGACAGGGGTGGGAAAACTGTTTTTT

cdr3_length: 14
clone_size: .
j_call: TRBJ1-2
d_call: TRBD1
v_call: TRBV6-5
cdr3_aa: CASSPTGVIYGYTF
cdr3_nt: TGTGCCAGCAGTCCGACAGGGGTGATCTATGGCTACACCTTC

cdr3_length: 15
clone_size: .
j_call: TRBJ1-2
d_call: .
v_call: TRBV28
cdr3_aa: CASSQTPGGRHGYTF
cdr3_nt: TGTGCCAGCAGTCAAACCCCGGGTGGTCGACATGGCTACACCTTC

cdr3_length: 14
clone_size: .
j_call: TRBJ1-1
d_call: TRBD1
v_call: TRBV30
cdr3_aa: CAWTATGTNTEAFF
cdr3_nt: TGTGCCTGGACTGCGACAGGGACGAACACTGAAGCTTTCTTT

cdr3_length: 15
clone_size: .
j_call: TRBJ2-2
d_call: .
v_call: TRBV7-8
cdr3_aa: CASSLRDFNTGELFF
cdr3_nt: TGTGCCAGCAGCTTACGGGATTTTAACACCGGGGAGCTGTTTTTT

cdr3_length: 16
clone_size: .
j_call: TRBJ2-7
d_call: .
v_call: TRBV4-1
cdr3_aa: CASSQDGPGPAYEQYF
cdr3_nt: TGCGCCAGCAGCCAAGATGGTCCAGGGCCTGCCTACGAGCAGTACTTC

cdr3_length: 12
clone_size: .
j_call: TRBJ1-1
d_call: .
v_call: TRBV15
cdr3_aa: CATRRDFTEAFF
cdr3_nt: TGTGCCACCAGAAGGGACTTCACTGAAGCTTTCTTT

cdr3_length: 16
clone_size: .
j_call: TRBJ2-1
d_call: TRBD2
v_call: TRBV11-2
cdr3_aa: CASSLAGGGSYNEQFF
cdr3_nt: TGTGCCAGCAGCTTAGCTGGCGGGGGGTCCTACAATGAGCAGTTCTTC

cdr3_length: 13
clone_size: .
j_call: TRBJ2-1
d_call: TRBD2
v_call: TRBV10-3
cdr3_aa: CATTSGSYNEQFF
cdr3_nt: TGTGCCACGACTAGCGGTTCCTACAATGAGCAGTTCTTC

cdr3_length: 13
clone_size: .
j_call: TRBJ2-5
d_call: .
v_call: TRBV7-2
cdr3_aa: CASSRDRQETQYF
cdr3_nt: TGTGCCAGCAGCCGTGACAGACAAGAGACCCAGTACTTC

cdr3_length: 16
clone_size: .
j_call: TRBJ1-5
d_call: TRBD1
v_call: TRBV6-2/TRBV6-3
cdr3_aa: CASSYEGAKGNQPQHF
cdr3_nt: TGTGCCAGCAGTTACGAGGGGGCAAAGGGCAATCAGCCCCAGCATTTT

cdr3_length: 16
clone_size: .
j_call: TRBJ1-5
d_call: TRBD1
v_call: TRBV7-2
cdr3_aa: CASSEEGTGGVQPQHF
cdr3_nt: TGTGCCAGCAGCGAAGAGGGGACAGGGGGCGTTCAGCCCCAGCATTTT

cdr3_length: 14
clone_size: .
j_call: TRBJ2-2
d_call: .
v_call: TRBV7-2
cdr3_aa: CASSFNRVAGELFF
cdr3_nt: TGTGCCAGCAGCTTTAACAGGGTGGCCGGGGAGCTGTTTTTT

cdr3_length: 10
clone_size: .
j_call: TRBJ1-2
d_call: .
v_call: TRBV2
cdr3_aa: CASSDGGYTF
cdr3_nt: TGTGCCAGCAGTGACGGGGGCTACACCTTC

cdr3_length: 12
clone_size: .
j_call: TRBJ1-2
d_call: .
v_call: TRBV19
cdr3_aa: CASVGANYGYTF
cdr3_nt: TGTGCCAGTGTTGGAGCTAACTATGGCTACACCTTC

cdr3_length: 15
clone_size: once
j_call: TRBJ1-1
d_call: TRBD1
v_call: TRBV15
cdr3_aa: CATSTRQGTRGTAFF
cdr3_nt: TGTGCCACCAGCACCCGACAGGGGACGCGAGGTACAGCTTTCTTT

cdr3_length: 17
clone_size: .
j_call: TRBJ2-1
d_call: TRBD2
v_call: TRBV24-1
cdr3_aa: CATSDSFLAGGLNEQFF
cdr3_nt: TGTGCCACCAGTGATTCCTTTCTAGCGGGAGGTTTAAATGAGCAGTTCTTC

cdr3_length: 15
clone_size: .
j_call: TRBJ1-1
d_call: TRBD1
v_call: TRBV9
cdr3_aa: CASSTRQGRNTEAFF
cdr3_nt: TGTGCCAGCAGCACCCGACAGGGTAGGAACACTGAAGCTTTCTTT

cdr3_length: 14
clone_size: .
j_call: TRBJ2-3
d_call: TRBD2
v_call: TRBV7-3
cdr3_aa: CASSLRGGTDTQYF
cdr3_nt: TGTGCCAGCAGCTTACGGGGGGGCACAGATACGCAGTATTTT

cdr3_length: 12
clone_size: .
j_call: TRBJ2-7
d_call: .
v_call: TRBV6-6
cdr3_aa: CASSYSQGEQYF
cdr3_nt: TGTGCCAGCAGTTACTCGCAGGGAGAGCAGTACTTC

cdr3_length: 14
clone_size: .
j_call: TRBJ2-1
d_call: TRBD2
v_call: TRBV11-2
cdr3_aa: CASSPGGSNNEQFF
cdr3_nt: TGTGCCAGCAGCCCCGGGGGGTCCAACAATGAGCAGTTCTTC

cdr3_length: 15
clone_size: .
j_call: TRBJ2-1
d_call: .
v_call: TRBV9
cdr3_aa: CASSVDQGFWNEQFF
cdr3_nt: TGTGCCAGCAGCGTAGATCAGGGATTTTGGAATGAGCAGTTCTTC

cdr3_length: 13
clone_size: .
j_call: TRBJ1-1
d_call: .
v_call: TRBV29-1
cdr3_aa: CSVRPSVNTEAFF
cdr3_nt: TGCAGCGTACGCCCATCAGTGAACACTGAAGCTTTCTTT

cdr3_length: 15
clone_size: .
j_call: TRBJ2-7
d_call: .
v_call: TRBV5-1
cdr3_aa: CASSLLDRLTHEQYF
cdr3_nt: TGCGCCAGCAGCTTGTTAGACAGGCTGACCCACGAGCAGTACTTC

cdr3_length: 15
clone_size: few
j_call: TRBJ1-4
d_call: .
v_call: TRBV28
cdr3_aa: CASSPVRGQGEKLFF
cdr3_nt: TGTGCCAGCAGTCCCGTGAGAGGTCAGGGTGAAAAACTGTTTTTT

cdr3_length: 12
clone_size: few
j_call: TRBJ1-2
d_call: .
v_call: TRBV24-1
cdr3_aa: CATSDRAYGYTF
cdr3_nt: TGTGCCACCAGTGATCGAGCTTATGGCTACACCTTC

cdr3_length: 13
clone_size: .
j_call: TRBJ1-2
d_call: .
v_call: TRBV27
cdr3_aa: CASKGELDYGYTF
cdr3_nt: TGTGCCAGTAAAGGAGAATTGGACTATGGCTACACCTTC

cdr3_length: 12
clone_size: .
j_call: TRBJ1-2
d_call: .
v_call: TRBV11-2
cdr3_aa: CASSFSGYGYTF
cdr3_nt: TGTGCCAGCAGCTTTTCCGGCTATGGCTACACCTTC

cdr3_length: 15
clone_size: .
j_call: TRBJ2-3
d_call: TRBD2
v_call: TRBV18
cdr3_aa: CASSSAGASTDTQYF
cdr3_nt: TGTGCCAGCTCATCAGCGGGGGCTAGCACAGATACGCAGTATTTT

cdr3_length: 18
clone_size: .
j_call: TRBJ2-2
d_call: TRBD2
v_call: TRBV25-1
cdr3_aa: CASSVPGAGGPGTGELFF
cdr3_nt: TGTGCCAGCAGTGTCCCCGGGGCGGGAGGGCCTGGCACCGGGGAGCTGTTTTTT

cdr3_length: 17
clone_size: .
j_call: TRBJ2-2
d_call: .
v_call: TRBV9
cdr3_aa: CASSFPDLPSNTGELFF
cdr3_nt: TGTGCCAGCAGCTTTCCGGACTTACCATCGAACACCGGGGAGCTGTTTTTT

cdr3_length: 15
clone_size: .
j_call: TRBJ1-5
d_call: .
v_call: TRBV4-2
cdr3_aa: CASSQDNRAGQPQHF
cdr3_nt: TGTGCCAGCAGCCAAGACAACAGGGCCGGTCAGCCCCAGCATTTT

cdr3_length: 14
clone_size: .
j_call: TRBJ1-2
d_call: .
v_call: TRBV5-6
cdr3_aa: CASSLRGQGYGYTF
cdr3_nt: TGTGCCAGCAGCTTGCGTGGGCAGGGCTATGGCTACACCTTC

cdr3_length: 17
clone_size: .
j_call: TRBJ2-2
d_call: .
v_call: TRBV7-9
cdr3_aa: CASSSRKTQANTGELFF
cdr3_nt: TGTGCCAGCAGCTCCAGGAAGACACAAGCGAACACCGGGGAGCTGTTTTTT